The 14 T cell receptor beta chains given below trace back to one sample, sequenced in a study of blood T cell repertoires in COVID-19. Libraries were prepared by immunoSEQ multiplex PCR; TCRdb keeps only in-frame clonotypes and omits some of them. The data show about 200,000 clones, with 70% to 90% seen just once and 15% to 20% held by the top ten. Sequencing was performed on peripheral blood. These receptors originate from a man aged 45 to 65 with COVID-19, enrolled during active disease.

This chain uses TRBV2 with TRBJ2-3, with TRBD2 matching 14 bases. Germline CDR1 and CDR2: SNHLY and FYNNEI. The CDR3 consists of 16 residues. V lost 5 bases and J lost 5; bases outside the gene matches: 6. CDR3 nucleotide sequence: TGTGCCAGCAGTCGACTAGCGGGAGGGGCGGGAGATACGCAGTATTTT. It encodes CASSRLAGGAGDTQYF. Full variable domain (missing parts from reference TRBV2 and TRBJ2-3): EPEVTQTPSHQVTQMGQEVILRCVPISNHLYFYWYRQILGQKVEFLVSFYNNEISEKSEIFDDQFSVERPDGSNFTLKIRSTKLEDSAMYFCASSRLAGGAGDTQYFGPGTRLTVL.

J is TRBJ2-7 and V is TRBV19; possibly TRBD1 for D (5 bases). Trimming shortened V by 8 bases and J by 2 bases, and 16 bases separated the two germline ends. The germline V gene has CDR1 LNHDA and CDR2 SQIVND (reference sequence). This CDR3 spans 14 amino acids. CDR3 protein: CASAPRSGTYEQYF. The CDR3 DNA is TGTGCCAGTGCCCCCCGGTCAGGGACCTACGAGCAGTACTTC. The variable domain in full, completed from reference TRBV19 and TRBJ2-7, reads DGGITQSPKYLFRKEGQNVTLSCEQNLNHDAMYWYRQDPGQGLRLIYYSQIVNDFQKGDIAEGYSVSREKKESFPLTVTSAQKNPTAFYLCASAPRSGTYEQYFGPGTRLTVT.

The J gene is TRBJ1-2, the V gene TRBV5-4, with TRBD1 matching over 9 bases. Germline V gives CDR1 SGHNT, CDR2 YYREEE (reference sequence). The trim removed 3 bases at V and 2 bases at J, leaving 5 bases unmatched. The CDR3 length is 15 residues. This chain's CDR3 is CASSWDREYNYGYTF. The CDR3 DNA follows: TGTGCCAGCAGCTGGGACAGGGAGTACAACTATGGCTACACCTTC.

The gene calls are TRBV29-1 and TRBJ2-6; TRBD2 is a possible D gene (5 bases). Trimming left V 5 bases short and J 2 bases short, with 19 bases between. This CDR3 spans 17 amino acids. Germline CDR1 and CDR2: SQVTM and ANQGSEA. The DNA of the CDR3 is TGCAGCGTTCCGTCAGCGGCCCTGTCCACTGGGGCCAACGTCCTGACTTTC. It specifies CSVPSAALSTGANVLTF.

This sequence joins TRBV3-1 (or the pseudogene TRBV3-2) and TRBJ2-7; no reliable D call. The CDR3 spans 14 residues. V shed 0 bases and J shed 6 bases, with 12 bases lying between them. Germline V gene sequence: CDR1 LGHDT, CDR2 YNNKEL (reference sequence). The CDR3 nucleotides read TGTGCCAGCAGCCAAGATGGGTTCCGGGTCGAGCAGTACTTC. Its protein is CASSQDGFRVEQYF.

The CDR3 bases are TGCGCCAGCAGCCGGACAGGGGGCTTCGATTCACCCCTCCACTTT. Translated, it gives CASSRTGGFDSPLHF. J is TRBJ1-6 and V is TRBV5-1; 11 nucleotides match TRBD1. V was pared by 4 bases and J by 8 bases, with 5 bases of the junction left unmatched. CDR3 length equals 15 residues. Germline loops: CDR1 SGHRS, CDR2 YFSETQ.

This chain links TRBV6-2 or TRBV6-3 with TRBJ2-2, with D perhaps matching TRBD2 (7 bases). The V gene's germline CDR1 is MNHEY and CDR2 SVGEGT. The CDR3 extends over 16 amino acids. The ends were cut back, 5 bases at V and 6 bases at J, with 19 bases in the middle. In nucleotides, the CDR3 is TGTGCCAGCAGTCAAAGGGGGGGGCGTCCCCCCGGGGAGCTGTTTTTT. It encodes CASSQRGGRPPGELFF.

The chain links TRBV11-2 to TRBJ2-1, with 14 bases aligning to TRBD2. V shed 5 bases, J shed 6 bases, and the junction held 6 bases outside the gene matches. Germline V gives CDR1 SGHAT, CDR2 FQNNGV. The CDR3 covers 16 residues. The DNA of the CDR3 is TGTGCCAGCAGCCTTGGACTAGCGGGGGGAGTCAATGAGCAGTTCTTC. This translates into CASSLGLAGGVNEQFF.

The chain recombines TRBV6-1 with TRBJ1-5; a weak D match, TRBD1 (6 bases). V was trimmed by 1 base and J by 3 bases, leaving 10 bases between them. Looked up from germline, CDR1 is MNHNS and CDR2 is SASEGT. The CDR3 sequence is 15 residues long. The CDR3 coding sequence is TGTGCCAGCAGTGAAGTAGGACAGATCAATCAGCCCCAGCATTTT. Its protein is CASSEVGQINQPQHF.

This clone was observed a single time. The chain combines TRBV28 with TRBJ2-3; 9 bases fit TRBD1. Germline trimming cut 2 bases from V and 2 bases from J; bases unmatched to any gene: 2. Germline V CDR1 and CDR2: MDHEN, SYDVKM. The CDR3 runs to 15 residues. CDR3 sequence reads: CASSLAQGATDTQYF. The CDR3 bases are TGTGCCAGCAGTTTAGCACAGGGGGCCACAGATACGCAGTATTTT.

This chain links TRBV25-1 with TRBJ2-1; D is possibly TRBD2 (6 bases). The length of the CDR3 is 12 residues. V shed 5 bases and J shed 7 bases, with 9 bases lying between them. Germline V lookup: CDR1 MGHDK, CDR2 SYGVNS. CDR3 bases: TGTGCCAGCAGTCCGGGGGTGAATGAGCAGTTCTTC. This sequence encodes CASSPGVNEQFF.

This clone appeared many times. The V and J genes are TRBV7-9 and TRBJ2-7; 9 bases line up with TRBD1. The germline gives CDR1 SEHNR, CDR2 FQNEAQ (reference sequence). The V and J ends lost 5 bases and 6 bases, in that order; junction bases with no gene match: 11. CDR3 size: 15 residues. The CDR3 is CASSRDRVWGSEQYF. In nucleotides, the CDR3 is TGTGCCAGCAGCCGGGACAGGGTGTGGGGTAGCGAGCAGTACTTC. The full variable domain, rest sourced from reference TRBV7-9 and TRBJ2-7, is DTGVSQNPRHKITKRGQNVTFRCDPISEHNRLYWYRQTLGQGPEFLTYFQNEAQLEKSRLLSDRFSAERPKGSFSTLEIQRTEQGDSAMYLCASSRDRVWGSEQYFGPGTRLTVT.

This chain uses TRBV18 with TRBJ2-7, with D uncertain. The CDR3 consists of 14 residues. Trimming cost V 0 bases and J 1 base, with 7 bases left between them. From germline, CDR1 is KGHSH and CDR2 LQKENI. CDR3 bases: TGTGCCAGCTCACCACCGTCTAGTTCCTACGAGCAGTACTTC. Encoded protein: CASSPPSSSYEQYF.

V usage is TRBV3-1 (or the pseudogene TRBV3-2) and J usage is TRBJ2-7, with 7 nucleotides matching TRBD1. In germline, CDR1 is LGHDT, CDR2 YNNKEL (reference sequence). The V segment lost 5 bases and the J segment 6 bases; nucleotides outside the gene matches: 10. The CDR3 extends over 14 amino acids. CDR3 residues: CASSAWDRPGEQYF. In DNA, the CDR3 is TGTGCCAGCAGCGCATGGGACAGACCCGGCGAGCAGTACTTC.